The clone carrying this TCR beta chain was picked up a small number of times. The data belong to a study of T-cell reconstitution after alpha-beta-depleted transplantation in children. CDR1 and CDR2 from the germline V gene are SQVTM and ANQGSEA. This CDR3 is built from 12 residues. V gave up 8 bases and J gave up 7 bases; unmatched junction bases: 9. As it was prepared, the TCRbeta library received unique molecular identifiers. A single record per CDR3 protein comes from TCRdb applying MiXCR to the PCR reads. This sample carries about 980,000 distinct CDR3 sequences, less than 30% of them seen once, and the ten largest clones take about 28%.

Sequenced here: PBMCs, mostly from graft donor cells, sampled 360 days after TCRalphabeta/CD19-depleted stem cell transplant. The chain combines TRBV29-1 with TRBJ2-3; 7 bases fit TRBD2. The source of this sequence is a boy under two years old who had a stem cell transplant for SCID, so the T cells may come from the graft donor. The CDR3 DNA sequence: TGCAGCTCCGTAGCGGGCACGAATACGCAGTATTTT. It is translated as CSSVAGTNTQYF.